This TCR beta chain derives from a study of shared clonotypes between healthy human individuals. CDR1 and CDR2 from the germline V gene are LGHNA and YSLEER. The CDR3 has 15 residues. Germline trimming cut 5 bases from V and 4 bases from J; bases unmatched to any gene: 10. The method was immunoSEQ multiplex PCR; TCRdb's version includes in-frame clones alone and lacks a portion of them. The sample carries approximately 1.5 million clones, approximately 98.5% recorded once. The sequencing input was naive CD4+ T cells sorted from blood. As to subset: CD45RA+ positively selected. This chain uses TRBV4-3 with TRBJ2-7; 8 bases fit TRBD2. The source is a man younger than 40 in good health. The CDR3: CASSVGPSGGYEQYF. In DNA form, the CDR3 reads TGCGCCAGCAGCGTAGGTCCGAGCGGGGGATACGAGCAGTACTTC.